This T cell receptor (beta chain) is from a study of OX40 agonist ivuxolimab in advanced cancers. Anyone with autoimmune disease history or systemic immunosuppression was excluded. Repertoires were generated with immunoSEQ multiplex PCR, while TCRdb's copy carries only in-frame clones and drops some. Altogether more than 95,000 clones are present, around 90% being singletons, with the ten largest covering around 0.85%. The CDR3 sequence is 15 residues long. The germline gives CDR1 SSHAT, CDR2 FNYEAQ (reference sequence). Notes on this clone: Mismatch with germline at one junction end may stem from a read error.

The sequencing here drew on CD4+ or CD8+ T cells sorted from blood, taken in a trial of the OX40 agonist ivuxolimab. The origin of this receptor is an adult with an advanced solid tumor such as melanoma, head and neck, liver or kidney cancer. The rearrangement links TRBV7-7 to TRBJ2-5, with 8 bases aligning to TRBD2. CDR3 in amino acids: CASSLARGVQETQYF. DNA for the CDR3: TGTGCTAGCAGCTTAGCGCGGGGGGTGCAAGAGACCCAGTACTTC.